This TCR beta chain was recorded in a study of T cell responses to AZD1222 COVID-19 vaccine. Study-wide points: It was only five to seven AZD1222 recipients who were seropositive at baseline. There were repertoire samples only from the period after the peak T cell response.

This CDR3 is 18 amino acids long. On this clone: What it recognizes is unknown.

Libraries were prepared by immunoSEQ multiplex PCR; TCRdb keeps only in-frame clonotypes and omits some of them. Seen here are 84,000 or so clones, roughly nine tenths observed once, and the top ten hold about 1.6%. The chain joins TRBV21-1 to TRBJ2-1; the D call in the table, TRBD2, was not verified against the DNA. TRBV21-1 is noted as a pseudogene. The sequence was collected from an adult in good health. Sequenced here: peripheral blood, sampled on day 0 of AZD1222 vaccination. In DNA, the CDR3 is TGTGCCAGCAGCAAGGGGCTAGCGGGAGTGGCCTCCTACAATGAGCAGTTCTTC. It is translated as CASSKGLAGVASYNEQFF.